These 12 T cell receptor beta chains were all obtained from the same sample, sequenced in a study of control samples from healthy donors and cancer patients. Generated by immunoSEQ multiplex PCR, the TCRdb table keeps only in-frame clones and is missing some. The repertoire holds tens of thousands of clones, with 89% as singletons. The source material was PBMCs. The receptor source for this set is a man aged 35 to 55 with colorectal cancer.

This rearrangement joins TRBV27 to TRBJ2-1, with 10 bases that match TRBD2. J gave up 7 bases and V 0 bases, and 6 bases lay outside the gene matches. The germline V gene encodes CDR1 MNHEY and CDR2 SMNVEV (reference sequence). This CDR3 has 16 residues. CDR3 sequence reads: CASSLSAGGPWNEQFF. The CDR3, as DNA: TGTGCCAGCAGTTTATCAGCGGGAGGGCCCTGGAATGAGCAGTTCTTC.

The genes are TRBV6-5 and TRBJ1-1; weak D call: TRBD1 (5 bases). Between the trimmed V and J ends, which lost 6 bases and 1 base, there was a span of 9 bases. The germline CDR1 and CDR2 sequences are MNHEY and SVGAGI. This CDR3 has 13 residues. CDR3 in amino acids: CASSPQGNTEAFF. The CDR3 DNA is TGTGCCAGCAGCCCCCAGGGGAACACTGAAGCTTTCTTT.

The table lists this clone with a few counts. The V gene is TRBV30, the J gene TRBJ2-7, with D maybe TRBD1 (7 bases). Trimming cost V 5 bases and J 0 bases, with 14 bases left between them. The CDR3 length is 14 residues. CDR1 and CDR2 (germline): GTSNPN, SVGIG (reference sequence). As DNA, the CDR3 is TGTGCCTGGGGGGGGACAGTAAGCTCCTACGAGCAGTACTTC. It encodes CAWGGTVSSYEQYF.

The CDR3 loop reads CASSPDRTRQPQHF. CDR3 coding DNA: TGTGCCAGCTCACCCGACAGGACGAGACAGCCCCAGCATTTT. This rearrangement joins TRBV18 to TRBJ1-5; maybe TRBD1 (6 bases). V dropped 3 bases and J dropped 7 bases, with 13 bases sitting between them. Germline CDR1 KGHSH, CDR2 LQKENI. CDR3 length equals 14 residues.

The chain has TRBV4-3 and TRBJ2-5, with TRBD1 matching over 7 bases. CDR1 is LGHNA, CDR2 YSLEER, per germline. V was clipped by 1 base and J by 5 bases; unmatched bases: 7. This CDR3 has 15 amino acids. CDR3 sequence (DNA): TGCGCCAGCAGCCAAGCATTCAGGGGGTGGGAGACCCAGTACTTC. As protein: CASSQAFRGWETQYF.

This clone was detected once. CDR3 coding DNA: TGCGCCAGCCCTCCGCGGACTAACAAAGAGACCCAGTACTTC. It is translated as CASPPRTNKETQYF. V is TRBV10-1 and J is TRBJ2-5; a weak D match, TRBD2 (6 bases). Trimming cost V 8 bases and J 3 bases, with 16 bases left between them. The CDR3 runs 14 residues. Per germline, CDR1 WNHNN and CDR2 SYGVQD (reference sequence).

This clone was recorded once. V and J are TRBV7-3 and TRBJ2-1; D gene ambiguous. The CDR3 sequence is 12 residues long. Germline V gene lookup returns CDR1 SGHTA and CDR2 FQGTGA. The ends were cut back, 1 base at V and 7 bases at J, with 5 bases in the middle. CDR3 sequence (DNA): TGTGCCAGCAGCTTAATAGGGAATGAGCAGTTCTTC. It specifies CASSLIGNEQFF. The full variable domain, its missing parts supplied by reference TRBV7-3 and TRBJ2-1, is GAGVSQTPSNKVTEKGKYVELRCDPISGHTALYWYRQSLGQGPEFLIYFQGTGAADDSGLPNDRFFAVRPEGSVSTLKIQRTERGDSAVYLCASSLIGNEQFFGPGTRLTVL.

The CDR3 DNA follows: TGTGCCAGCAGCTTGGGACACAAGAACACCGGGGAGCTGTTTTTT. Translation gives CASSLGHKNTGELFF. The genes are TRBV11-2 and TRBJ2-2, with a tentative D call TRBD1 (6 bases). Trimming cost V 3 bases and J 1 base, with 9 bases left between them. Per the germline V gene, CDR1 is SGHAT and CDR2 is FQNNGV. The CDR3 runs 15 residues.

CDR3 nucleotides: TGTGCCAGCAGTTCAGGGAACCAGTATGGCATTCAGTACTTC. It specifies CASSSGNQYGIQYF. V usage is TRBV27 and J usage is TRBJ2-4; maybe TRBD1 (5 bases). Deletions cut 4 bases from V and 9 bases from J, with 16 bases between. Germline V gene sequence: CDR1 MNHEY, CDR2 SMNVEV (reference sequence). This CDR3 has 14 residues.

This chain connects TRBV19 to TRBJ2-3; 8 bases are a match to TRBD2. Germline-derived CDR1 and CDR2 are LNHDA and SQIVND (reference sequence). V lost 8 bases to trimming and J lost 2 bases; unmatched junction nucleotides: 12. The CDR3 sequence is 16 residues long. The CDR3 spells CASSPPGLGVTDTQYF. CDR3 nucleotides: TGTGCCAGTTCTCCGCCGGGACTAGGTGTCACAGATACGCAGTATTTT.

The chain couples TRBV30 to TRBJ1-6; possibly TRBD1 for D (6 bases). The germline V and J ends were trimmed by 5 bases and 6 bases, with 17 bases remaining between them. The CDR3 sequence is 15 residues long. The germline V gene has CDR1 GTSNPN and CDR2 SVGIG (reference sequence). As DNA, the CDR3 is TGTGCCTGGGGAGGACGGACAGCACTTAATTCACCCCTCCACTTT. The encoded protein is CAWGGRTALNSPLHF.

CDR3 sequence: CASSYNALGNTEAFF. The CDR3 bases are TGTGCCAGCAGTTACAACGCCTTAGGGAACACTGAAGCTTTCTTT. The J gene is TRBJ1-1, the V gene TRBV6-5; no clear D. The CDR3 contains 15 residues. With 2 bases removed from V and 1 base from J, the gap between germline ends came to 11 bases. The germline V gene encodes CDR1 MNHEY and CDR2 SVGAGI.